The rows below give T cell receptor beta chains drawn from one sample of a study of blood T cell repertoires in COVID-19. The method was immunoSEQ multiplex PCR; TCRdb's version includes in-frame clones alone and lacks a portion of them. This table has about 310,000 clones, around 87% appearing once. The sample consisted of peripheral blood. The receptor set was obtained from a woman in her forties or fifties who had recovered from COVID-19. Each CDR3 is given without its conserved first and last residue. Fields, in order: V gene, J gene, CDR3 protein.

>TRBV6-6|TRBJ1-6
ASSLDTGYNSPLH
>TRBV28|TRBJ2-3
GLGGDSPTDTQY
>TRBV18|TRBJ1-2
ASSTETGLDGYT
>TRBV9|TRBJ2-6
ASSLGESSGANVLT
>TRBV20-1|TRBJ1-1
SASLRATEAF
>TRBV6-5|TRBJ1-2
ASRRRQGDFYGYT
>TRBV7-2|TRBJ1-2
ASSSTGEGGYT
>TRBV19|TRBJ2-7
ASSPNRQGEQY
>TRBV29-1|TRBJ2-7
SVQTGGGYEQY
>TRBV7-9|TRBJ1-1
ASSRGDRNTEAF
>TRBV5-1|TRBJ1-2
ASSSDRVYAT
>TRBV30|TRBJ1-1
AWDNRANTEAF
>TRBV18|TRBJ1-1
ASSPSGKSTEAF
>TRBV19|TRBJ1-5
ASSSSTAEPQH
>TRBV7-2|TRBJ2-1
ASSLGVRYNEQF
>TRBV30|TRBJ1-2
AWSVESVVGYT
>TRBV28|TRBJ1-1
ASRGQGYTEAF
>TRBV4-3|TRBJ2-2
ASSALSGRSNTGELF
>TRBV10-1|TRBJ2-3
ASKGPSGLGCCGRSPDTQY
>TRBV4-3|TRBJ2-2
ASSQSIFRGTGELF
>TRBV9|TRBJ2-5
ASSVDAGPGRTQY
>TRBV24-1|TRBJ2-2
ATSDPGQGTGELF
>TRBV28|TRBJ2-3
ASYGGPASTDTQY
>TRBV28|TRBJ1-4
ASSLPRLRGEKLF
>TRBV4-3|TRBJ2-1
ASSQELVNEQF
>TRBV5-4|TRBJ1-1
AARGQGKFAEAF
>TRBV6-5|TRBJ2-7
ASTERASGSYEQY